Listed below are T cell receptor beta chains from one sample, sequenced in a study of cytomegalovirus exposure and HLA in healthy donors. TCRdb's copy holds only in-frame clones and misses some; the assay was immunoSEQ multiplex PCR. The data hold about 140,000 clones, with 77% observed a single time. Material for sequencing was PBMCs. The receptors were gathered from a female donor in good health and CMV-seronegative. The CDR3 runs from the conserved cysteine through the conserved F or W.

TRBV12-5	TRBJ1-1	14	CASGLDGGPFEAFF
TRBV19	TRBJ1-5	15	CASSSWTGVNQPQHF
TRBV30	TRBJ2-4	14	CAWSGGGEGNIQYF
TRBV27	NA	16	CASSSPRAGDKNEQYF
TRBV28	TRBJ1-2	14	CASSRGGSNYGYTF
TRBV28	TRBJ1-2	14	CASRSRRQGSGYTF
TRBV5-1	TRBJ1-2	17	CASSPGQTGQGYYGYTF
TRBV7-9	TRBJ1-2	12	CASSPGTGGYTF
TRBV29-1	TRBJ2-5	17	CSVEDGAGRPNQETQYF
TRBV9	TRBJ1-1	18	CASSPNPGQGASNTEAFF
TRBV30	TRBJ2-7	14	CAWSVGTGIHEQYF
TRBV5-6	TRBJ1-5	15	CASSLLGALDQPQHF
TRBV28	TRBJ1-1	14	CASSLWTGNTEAFF
TRBV27	TRBJ1-2	13	CASSYGGGVGYTF
TRBV9	TRBJ1-1	12	CVSSAVNTEAFF
TRBV6-6	TRBJ2-7	12	CASSTEGSKQYF
TRBV11-2	TRBJ1-3	15	CASSAGTGAGNTIYF
TRBV2	TRBJ2-7	15	CASSRGGQGAYEQYF
TRBV9	TRBJ2-7	15	CASSAPGTSPYEQYF
TRBV20-1	TRBJ1-5	11	CSARAGEVQHF
TRBV2	TRBJ2-1	21	CASSAPRSGTPTGQSYNEQFF
TRBV19	TRBJ1-5	15	CASSEQGGGNQPQHF
TRBV5-1	TRBJ1-4	15	CASSPQGASSEKLFF
TRBV7-3	TRBJ2-2	17	CASSPSRVGQQSGELFF
TRBV5-8	TRBJ2-3	14	CASSLFSGTDTQYF
TRBV19	TRBJ1-3	15	CASTPTGISGNTIYF
TRBV4-1	TRBJ2-1	15	CASSQERDRPNEQFF
TRBV2	TRBJ1-2	14	CASSEGVRVGGYTF
TRBV2	TRBJ1-6	12	CATCPGNSPLHF
TRBV9	TRBJ1-2	12	CASSVDPYGYTF
TRBV9	TRBJ1-6	13	CASTQGYNSPLHF
TRBV10-3	TRBJ1-4	14	CAIRGGTEKEKLFF
TRBV10-2	TRBJ1-1	13	CASSADAAREAFF
TRBV14	TRBJ2-1	17	CASSPGTSGRAYNEQFF
TRBV10-3	TRBJ1-1	14	CAISVRQANTEAFF
TRBV6-5	TRBJ1-6	15	CASTPGRSYNSPLHF
TRBV15	TRBJ2-7	16	CATSRDRGTGNYEQYF
TRBV4-2	TRBJ2-6	16	CASSPRGRSGANVLTF
TRBV10-1	TRBJ2-3	16	CASSEATGVVTDTQYF
TRBV30	TRBJ2-1	15	CAWSTSGSSYNEQFF
TRBV29-1	TRBJ2-6	17	CSVERPGGLSGANVLTF
TRBV7-9	TRBJ1-4	14	CASSLEGAGEKLFF